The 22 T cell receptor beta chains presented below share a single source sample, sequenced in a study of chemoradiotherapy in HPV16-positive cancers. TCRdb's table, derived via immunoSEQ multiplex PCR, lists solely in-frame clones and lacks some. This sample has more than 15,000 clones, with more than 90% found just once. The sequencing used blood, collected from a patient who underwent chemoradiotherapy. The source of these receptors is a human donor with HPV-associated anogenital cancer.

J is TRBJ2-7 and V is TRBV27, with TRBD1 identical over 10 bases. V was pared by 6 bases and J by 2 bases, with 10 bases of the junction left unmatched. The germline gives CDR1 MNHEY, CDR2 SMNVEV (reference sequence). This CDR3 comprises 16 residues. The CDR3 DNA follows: TGTGCCAGCAGATGGGCGGGGACAGGGGCCACCTACGAGCAGTACTTC. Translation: CASRWAGTGATYEQYF.

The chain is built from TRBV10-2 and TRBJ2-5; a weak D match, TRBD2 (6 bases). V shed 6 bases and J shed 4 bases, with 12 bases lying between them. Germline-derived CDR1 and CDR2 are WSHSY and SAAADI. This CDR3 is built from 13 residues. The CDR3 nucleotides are TGCGCCAGCAGCAAAGGAGGGAGAGAGACCCAGTACTTC. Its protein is CASSKGGRETQYF.

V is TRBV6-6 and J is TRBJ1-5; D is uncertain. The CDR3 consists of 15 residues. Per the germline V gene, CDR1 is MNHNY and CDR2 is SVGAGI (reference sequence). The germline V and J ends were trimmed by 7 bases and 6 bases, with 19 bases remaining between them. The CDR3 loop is CASTGAGRRSQPQHF. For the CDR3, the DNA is TGTGCCAGCACTGGAGCAGGACGGCGGTCTCAGCCCCAGCATTTT.

The CDR3 DNA follows: TGTGCCAGCAGCTCGTACGAGACCCAGTACTTC. This codes for CASSSYETQYF. The rearrangement uses TRBV7-2 and TRBJ2-5; no firm D call. V was shortened by 4 bases and J by 5 bases, with 5 bases between the two germline ends. This CDR3 is built from 11 residues. Germline lookup yields CDR1 SGHTA and CDR2 FQGNSA.

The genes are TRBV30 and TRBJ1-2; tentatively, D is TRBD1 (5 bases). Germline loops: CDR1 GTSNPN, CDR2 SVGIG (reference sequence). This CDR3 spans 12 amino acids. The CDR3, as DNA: TGTGCTCGGCCGGGGGACTCTTATGGCTACACCTTC. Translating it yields CARPGDSYGYTF. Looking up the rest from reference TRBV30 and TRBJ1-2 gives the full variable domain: SQTIHQWPATLVQPVGSPLSLECTVEGTSNPNLYWYRQAAGRGLQLLFYSVGIGQISSEVPQNLSASRPQDRQFILSSKKLLLSDSGFYLCARPGDSYGYTFGSGTRLTVV.

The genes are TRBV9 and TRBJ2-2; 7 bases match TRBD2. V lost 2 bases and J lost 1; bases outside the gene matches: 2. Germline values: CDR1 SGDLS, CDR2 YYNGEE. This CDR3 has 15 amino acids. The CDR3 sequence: CASSVGGRNTGELFF. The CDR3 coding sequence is TGTGCCAGCAGCGTGGGGGGGAGGAACACCGGGGAGCTGTTTTTT.

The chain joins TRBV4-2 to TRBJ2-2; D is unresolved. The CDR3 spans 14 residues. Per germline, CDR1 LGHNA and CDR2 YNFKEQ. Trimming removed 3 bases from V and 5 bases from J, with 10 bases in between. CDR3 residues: CASSQHRQTGELFF. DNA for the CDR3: TGTGCCAGCAGCCAGCATAGACAAACCGGGGAGCTGTTTTTT.

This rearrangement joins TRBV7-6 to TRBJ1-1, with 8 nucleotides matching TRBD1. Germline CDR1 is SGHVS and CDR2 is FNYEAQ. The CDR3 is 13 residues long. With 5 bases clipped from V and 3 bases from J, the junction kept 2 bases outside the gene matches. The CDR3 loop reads CASSTGQDTEAFF. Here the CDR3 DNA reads TGTGCCAGCAGCACGGGACAGGACACTGAAGCTTTCTTT.

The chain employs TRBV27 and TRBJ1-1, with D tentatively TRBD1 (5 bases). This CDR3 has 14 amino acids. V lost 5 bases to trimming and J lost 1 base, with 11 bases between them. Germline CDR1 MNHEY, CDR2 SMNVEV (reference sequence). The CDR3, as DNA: TGTGCCAGCAGTGCGGGACGGCAGAACACTGAAGCTTTCTTT. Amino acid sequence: CASSAGRQNTEAFF.

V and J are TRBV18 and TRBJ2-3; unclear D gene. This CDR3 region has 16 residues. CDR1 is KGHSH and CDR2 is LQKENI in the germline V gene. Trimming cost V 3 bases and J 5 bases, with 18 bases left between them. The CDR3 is CASSPPIFPFGDTQYF. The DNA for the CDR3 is TGTGCCAGCTCACCTCCCATCTTCCCCTTTGGAGATACGCAGTATTTT.

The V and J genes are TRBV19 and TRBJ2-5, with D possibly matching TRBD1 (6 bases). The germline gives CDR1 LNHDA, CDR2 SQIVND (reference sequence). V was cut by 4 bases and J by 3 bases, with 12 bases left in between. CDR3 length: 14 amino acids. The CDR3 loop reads CASSTQGMKETQYF. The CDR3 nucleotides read TGTGCCAGTAGTACTCAGGGGATGAAAGAGACCCAGTACTTC. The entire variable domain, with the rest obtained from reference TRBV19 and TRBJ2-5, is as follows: DGGITQSPKYLFRKEGQNVTLSCEQNLNHDAMYWYRQDPGQGLRLIYYSQIVNDFQKGDIAEGYSVSREKKESFPLTVTSAQKNPTAFYLCASSTQGMKETQYFGPGTRLLVL.

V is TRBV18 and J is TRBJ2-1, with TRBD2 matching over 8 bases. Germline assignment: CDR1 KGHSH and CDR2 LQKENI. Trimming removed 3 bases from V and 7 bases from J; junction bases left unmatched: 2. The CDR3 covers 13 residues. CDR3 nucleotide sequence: TGTGCCAGCTCACCCCCGGGAGGGAATGAGCAGTTCTTC. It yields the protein CASSPPGGNEQFF.

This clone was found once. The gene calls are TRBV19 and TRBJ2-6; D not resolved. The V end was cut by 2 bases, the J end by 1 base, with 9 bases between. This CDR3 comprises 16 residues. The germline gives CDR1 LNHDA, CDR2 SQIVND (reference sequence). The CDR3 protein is CASSIRVGSGANVLTF. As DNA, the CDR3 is TGTGCCAGTAGTATAAGGGTGGGGTCTGGGGCCAACGTCCTGACTTTC.

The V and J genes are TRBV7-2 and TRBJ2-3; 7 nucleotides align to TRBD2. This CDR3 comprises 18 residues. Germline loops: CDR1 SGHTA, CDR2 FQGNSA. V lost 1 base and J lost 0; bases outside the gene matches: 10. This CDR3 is CASSLDVAGEPSTDTQYF. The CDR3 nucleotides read TGTGCCAGCAGCTTAGACGTGGCGGGGGAACCTAGCACAGATACGCAGTATTTT.

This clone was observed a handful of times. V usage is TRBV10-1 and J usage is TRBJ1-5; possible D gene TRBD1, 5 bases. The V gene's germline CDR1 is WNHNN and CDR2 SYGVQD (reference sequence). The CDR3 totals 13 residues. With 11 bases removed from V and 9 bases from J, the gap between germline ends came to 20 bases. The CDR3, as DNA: TGCGCCGCCACGGGACGTGGGATTAGGCCCCAGCATTTT. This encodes CAATGRGIRPQHF.

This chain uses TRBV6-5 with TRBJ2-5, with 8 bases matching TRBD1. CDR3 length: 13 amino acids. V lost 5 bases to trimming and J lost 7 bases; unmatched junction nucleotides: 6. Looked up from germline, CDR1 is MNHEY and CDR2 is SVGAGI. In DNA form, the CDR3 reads TGTGCCAGCAGTACCCCGGGACAGGCGACCCAGTACTTC. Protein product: CASSTPGQATQYF.

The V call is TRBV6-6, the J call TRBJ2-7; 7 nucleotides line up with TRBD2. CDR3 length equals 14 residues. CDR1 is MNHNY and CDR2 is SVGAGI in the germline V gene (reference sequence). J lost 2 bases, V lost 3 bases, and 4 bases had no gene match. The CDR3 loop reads CASSYAGDAYEQYF. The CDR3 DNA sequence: TGTGCCAGCAGTTATGCGGGAGACGCCTACGAGCAGTACTTC.

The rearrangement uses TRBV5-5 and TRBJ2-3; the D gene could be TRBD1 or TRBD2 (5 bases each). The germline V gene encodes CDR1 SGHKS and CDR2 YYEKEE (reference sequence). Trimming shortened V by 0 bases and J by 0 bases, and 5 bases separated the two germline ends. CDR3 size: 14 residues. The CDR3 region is CASSLGGSTDTQYF. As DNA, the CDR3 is TGTGCCAGCAGCTTGGGGGGGAGCACAGATACGCAGTATTTT.

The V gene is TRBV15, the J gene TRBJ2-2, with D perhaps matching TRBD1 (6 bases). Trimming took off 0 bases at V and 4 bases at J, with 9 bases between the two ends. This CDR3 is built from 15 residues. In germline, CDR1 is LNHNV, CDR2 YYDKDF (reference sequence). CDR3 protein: CATSRDNRVTGELFF. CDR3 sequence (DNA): TGTGCCACCAGCAGAGATAACAGGGTCACCGGGGAGCTGTTTTTT. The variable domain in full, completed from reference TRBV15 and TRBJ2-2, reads DAMVIQNPRYQVTQFGKPVTLSCSQTLNHNVMYWYQQKSSQAPKLLFHYYDKDFNNEADTPDNFQSRRPNTSFCFLDIRSPGLGDTAMYLCATSRDNRVTGELFFGEGSRLTVL.

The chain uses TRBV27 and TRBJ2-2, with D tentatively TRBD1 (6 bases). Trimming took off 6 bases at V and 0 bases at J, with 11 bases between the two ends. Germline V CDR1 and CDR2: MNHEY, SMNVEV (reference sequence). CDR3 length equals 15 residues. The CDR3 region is CASSPGTTNTGELFF. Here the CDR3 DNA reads TGTGCCAGCAGCCCCGGGACAACGAACACCGGGGAGCTGTTTTTT.

The CDR3, as DNA: TGTGCCAGCAGCTTGGGGACTACCAACTTCTACGAGCAGTACGTC. It specifies CASSLGTTNFYEQYV. J is TRBJ2-7 and V is TRBV7-8, with 7 bases lining up with TRBD2. V lost 3 bases to trimming and J lost 3 bases; unmatched junction nucleotides: 8. Germline CDR1 reads SGHVS; CDR2 reads FQNEAQ. The CDR3 has 15 amino acids.

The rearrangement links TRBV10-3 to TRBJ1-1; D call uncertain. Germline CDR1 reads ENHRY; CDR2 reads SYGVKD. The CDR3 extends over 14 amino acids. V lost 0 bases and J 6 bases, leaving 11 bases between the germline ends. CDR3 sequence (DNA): TGTGCCATCAGTGAGTCTTCGGGGTCGGCTGAAGCTTTCTTT. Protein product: CAISESSGSAEAFF.